This T cell receptor (beta chain) was captured by sequencing in a study of T cells expressing NK-cell markers. Looking at the study overall: Cells sorted as CD3+CD56+NKG2C+, CD3+CD56+NKG2C- and CD3+CD56-NKG2C+ T cells supplied the TCR beta repertoires.

TCRdb reworked the 5' RACE reads into one entry per CDR3 protein, no DNA. In all, the sample yields 300,000 to 450,000 distinct CDR3 sequences. CDR1 and CDR2 (germline): SGHKS, YYEKEE (reference sequence). This CDR3 contains 18 residues. Findings and caveats of the study: Unclear, still, was the HCMV specificity of the expanded NKG2C+ T cell clones. For several donors, these clonotypes were likewise the leading ones in the CD3+CD56-NKG2C+ fraction. In roughly six donors, dominant NKG2C+ clonotypes were roughly 1.0-7.0% of CD8+ T cells.

On this clonotype: Its antigen is not known.

This chain links TRBV5-5 with TRBJ2-1; TCRdb reports TRBD1, a call that lacks DNA to check it against. The receptor comes from a man aged 18 to 69 in good health. Sequencing was performed on blood T cells: a sorted CD56 or NKG2C T cell subset, CD4+ or CD8+ T cells, or bulk PBMC T cells (not recorded which). This CDR3 reads CASSFRDRGLYSYNEQFF. Supplemented by reference TRBV5-5 and TRBJ2-1, the full variable domain reads DAGVTQSPTHLIKTRGQQVTLRCSPISGHKSVSWYQQVLGQGPQFIFQYYEKEERGRGNFPDRFSARQFPNYSSELNVNALLLGDSALYLCASSFRDRGLYSYNEQFFGPGTRLTVL.